What follows is one T cell receptor beta chain and its context. This sample was taken from a study of blood T cells in healthy people across ages. Trimming removed 7 bases at V and 4 bases at J, with 13 bases between. CDR3 length: 13 amino acids. A J-beta primer mix and a sample-barcoded 5' primer were used in a second PCR of about 7 to 12 cycles. TCRdb passed the 5' RACE reads through MiXCR, listing each CDR3 protein once. The table shows about 900,000 distinct CDR3 sequences, with 55% to 65% occurring only once. The TCR was taken from a man aged 30 to 39 in good health. The source material was blood. The chain employs TRBV12-3 or TRBV12-4 and TRBJ1-1; D unresolved. The CDR3 DNA reads TGTGCCAGCACCAACAATATAGGCACTGAAGCTTTCTTT. As protein: CASTNNIGTEAFF.